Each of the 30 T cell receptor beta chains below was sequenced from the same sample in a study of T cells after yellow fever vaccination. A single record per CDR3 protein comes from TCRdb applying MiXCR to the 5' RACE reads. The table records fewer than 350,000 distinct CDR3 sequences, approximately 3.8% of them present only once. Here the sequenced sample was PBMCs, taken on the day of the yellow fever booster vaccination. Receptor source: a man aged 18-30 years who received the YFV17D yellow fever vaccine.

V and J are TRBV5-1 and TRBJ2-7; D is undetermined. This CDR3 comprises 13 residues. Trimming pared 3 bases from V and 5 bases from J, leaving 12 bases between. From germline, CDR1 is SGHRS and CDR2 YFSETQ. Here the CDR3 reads CASSSDGPDEQYF. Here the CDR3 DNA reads TGCGCCAGCAGCTCGGACGGCCCCGACGAGCAGTACTTC.

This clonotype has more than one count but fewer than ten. CDR3 DNA: TGTGCCAGCAGCCAAGAAGGCACGTCGGGCACAGATACGCAGTATTTT. Translating gives CASSQEGTSGTDTQYF. The rearrangement joins TRBV4-2 to TRBJ2-3; D gene unclear. This CDR3 spans 16 amino acids. Trimming took 0 bases from V and 1 from J, leaving 11 bases between them. Germline V gene lookup returns CDR1 LGHNA and CDR2 YNFKEQ.

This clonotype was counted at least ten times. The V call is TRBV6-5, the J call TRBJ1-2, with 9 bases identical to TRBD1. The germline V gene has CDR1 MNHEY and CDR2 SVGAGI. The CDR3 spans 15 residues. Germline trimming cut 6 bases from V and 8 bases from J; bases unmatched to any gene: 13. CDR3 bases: TGTGCCAGCAGCAGGTTTGGGACAGGGACGGGCGGCTACACCTTC. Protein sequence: CASSRFGTGTGGYTF.

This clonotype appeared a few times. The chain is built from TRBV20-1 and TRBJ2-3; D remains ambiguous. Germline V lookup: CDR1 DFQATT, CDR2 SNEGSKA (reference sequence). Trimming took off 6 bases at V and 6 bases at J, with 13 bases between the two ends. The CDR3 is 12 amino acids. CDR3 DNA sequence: TGCAGTGCCCTCAGACAATTGGATACGCAGTATTTT. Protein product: CSALRQLDTQYF.

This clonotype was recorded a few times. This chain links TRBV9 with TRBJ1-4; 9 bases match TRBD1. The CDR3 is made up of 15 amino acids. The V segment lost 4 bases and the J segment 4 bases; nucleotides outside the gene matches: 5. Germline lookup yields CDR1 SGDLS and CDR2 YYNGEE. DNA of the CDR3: TGTGCCAGCAGCCCGAGGGACAGGGATAATGAAAAACTGTTTTTT. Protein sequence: CASSPRDRDNEKLFF.

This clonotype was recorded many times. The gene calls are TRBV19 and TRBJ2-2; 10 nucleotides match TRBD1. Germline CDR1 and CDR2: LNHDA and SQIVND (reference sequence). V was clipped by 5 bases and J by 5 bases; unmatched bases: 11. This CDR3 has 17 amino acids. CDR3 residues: CASSQGQGMRGTGELFF. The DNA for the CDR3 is TGTGCCAGTAGTCAGGGACAGGGGATGAGAGGGACCGGGGAGCTGTTTTTT.

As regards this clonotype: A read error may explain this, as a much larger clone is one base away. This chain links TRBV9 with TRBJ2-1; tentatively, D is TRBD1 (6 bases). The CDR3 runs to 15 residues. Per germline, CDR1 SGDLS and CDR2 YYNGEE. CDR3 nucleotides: TGTGCCTGCAGCGTCAGGGGAAACCGAGGGAATGAGCAGTTCTTC. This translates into CACSVRGNRGNEQFF.

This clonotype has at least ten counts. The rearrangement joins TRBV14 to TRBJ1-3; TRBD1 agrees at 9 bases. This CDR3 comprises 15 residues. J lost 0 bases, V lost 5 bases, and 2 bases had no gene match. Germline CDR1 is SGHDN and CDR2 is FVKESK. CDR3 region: CASSKQGASGNTIYF. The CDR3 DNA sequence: TGTGCCAGCAGCAAACAGGGGGCCTCTGGAAACACCATATATTTT.

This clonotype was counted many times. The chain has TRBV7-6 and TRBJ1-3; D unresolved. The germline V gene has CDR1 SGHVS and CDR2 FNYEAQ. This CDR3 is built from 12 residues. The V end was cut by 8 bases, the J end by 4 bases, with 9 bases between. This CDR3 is CASAPVGNTIYF. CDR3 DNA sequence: TGTGCCAGCGCCCCCGTCGGAAACACCATATATTTT.

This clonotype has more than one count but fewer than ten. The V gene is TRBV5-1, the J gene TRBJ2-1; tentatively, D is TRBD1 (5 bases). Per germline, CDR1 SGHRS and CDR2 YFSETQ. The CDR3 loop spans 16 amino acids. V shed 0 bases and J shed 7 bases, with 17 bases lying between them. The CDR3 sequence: CASSLVDKILGNEQFF. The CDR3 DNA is TGCGCCAGCAGCTTGGTGGACAAAATCCTCGGGAATGAGCAGTTCTTC.

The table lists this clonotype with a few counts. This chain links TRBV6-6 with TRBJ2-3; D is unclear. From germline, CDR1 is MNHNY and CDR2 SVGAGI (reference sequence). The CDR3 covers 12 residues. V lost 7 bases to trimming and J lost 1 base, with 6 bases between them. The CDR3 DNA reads TGTGCCAGCAAAAGGGGCACAGATACGCAGTATTTT. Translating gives CASKRGTDTQYF.

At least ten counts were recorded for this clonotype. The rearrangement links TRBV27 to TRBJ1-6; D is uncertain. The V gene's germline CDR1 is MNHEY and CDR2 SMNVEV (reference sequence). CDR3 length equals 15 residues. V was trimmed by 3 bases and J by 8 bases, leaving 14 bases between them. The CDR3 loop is CASSLLGVNYSPLHF. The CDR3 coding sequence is TGTGCCAGCAGTTTGCTCGGGGTGAACTATTCACCCCTCCACTTT.

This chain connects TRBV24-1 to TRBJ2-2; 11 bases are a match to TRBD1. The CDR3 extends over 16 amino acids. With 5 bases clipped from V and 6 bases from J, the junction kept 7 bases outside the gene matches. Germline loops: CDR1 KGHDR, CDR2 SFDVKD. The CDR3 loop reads CATSAEDRGLPGELFF. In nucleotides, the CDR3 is TGTGCCACCAGTGCTGAGGACAGGGGGCTCCCCGGGGAGCTGTTTTTT.

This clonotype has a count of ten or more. CDR3 nucleotides: TGCGCCAGCAGCCAAGTCCTACCCCGGGGACACCCTGCCCCTTCGAACACTGAAGCTTTCTTT. It yields the protein CASSQVLPRGHPAPSNTEAFF. V gene TRBV4-3 combines with J gene TRBJ1-1, with D maybe TRBD1 (6 bases). The CDR3 sequence is 21 residues long. V was cut by 1 base and J by 1 base, with 28 bases left in between. The V gene's germline CDR1 is LGHNA and CDR2 YSLEER.

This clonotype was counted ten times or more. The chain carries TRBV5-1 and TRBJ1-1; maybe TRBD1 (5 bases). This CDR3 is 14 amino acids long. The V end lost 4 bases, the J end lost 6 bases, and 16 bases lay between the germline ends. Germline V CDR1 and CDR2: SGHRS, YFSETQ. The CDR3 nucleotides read TGCGCCAGCAGCCCGCTGGAGGGGAGTCCTGAAGCTTTCTTT. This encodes CASSPLEGSPEAFF.

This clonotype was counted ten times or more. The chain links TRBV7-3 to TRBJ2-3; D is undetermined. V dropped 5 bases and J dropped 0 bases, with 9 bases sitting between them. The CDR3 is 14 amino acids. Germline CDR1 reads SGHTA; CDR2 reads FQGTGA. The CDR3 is CASSVSPSTDTQYF. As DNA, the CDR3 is TGTGCCAGCAGCGTCAGCCCTAGCACAGATACGCAGTATTTT.

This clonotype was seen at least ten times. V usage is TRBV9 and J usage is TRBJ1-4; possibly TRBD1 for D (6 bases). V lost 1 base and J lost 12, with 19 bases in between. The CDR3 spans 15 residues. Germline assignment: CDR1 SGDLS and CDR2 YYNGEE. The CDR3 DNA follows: TGTGCCAGCAGCGTACACCAACAGGGCCGGGGGGAACTGTTTTTT. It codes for CASSVHQQGRGELFF.

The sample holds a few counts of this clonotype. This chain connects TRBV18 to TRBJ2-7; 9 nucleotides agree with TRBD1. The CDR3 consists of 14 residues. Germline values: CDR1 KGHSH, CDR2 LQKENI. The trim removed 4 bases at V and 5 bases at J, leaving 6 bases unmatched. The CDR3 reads CASSRDRGSDEQYF. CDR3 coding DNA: TGTGCCAGCTCACGAGACAGGGGGTCCGACGAGCAGTACTTC.

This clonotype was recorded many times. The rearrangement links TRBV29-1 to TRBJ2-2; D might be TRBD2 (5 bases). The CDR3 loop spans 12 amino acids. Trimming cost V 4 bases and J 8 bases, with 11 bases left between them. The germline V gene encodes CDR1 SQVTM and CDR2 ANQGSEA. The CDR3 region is CSVAPGIGELFF. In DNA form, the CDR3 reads TGCAGCGTTGCTCCCGGGATTGGGGAGCTGTTTTTT.

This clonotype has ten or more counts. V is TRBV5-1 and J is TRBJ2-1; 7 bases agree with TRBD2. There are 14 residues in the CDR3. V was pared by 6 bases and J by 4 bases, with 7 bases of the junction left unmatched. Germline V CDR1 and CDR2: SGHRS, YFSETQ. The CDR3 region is CASTRPGLYNEQFF. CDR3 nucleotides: TGCGCCAGCACGCGACCGGGACTATACAATGAGCAGTTCTTC.

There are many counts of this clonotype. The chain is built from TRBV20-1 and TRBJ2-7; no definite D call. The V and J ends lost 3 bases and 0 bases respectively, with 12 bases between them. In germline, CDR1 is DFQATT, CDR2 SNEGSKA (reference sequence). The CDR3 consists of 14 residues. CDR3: CSARRGRSSYEQYV. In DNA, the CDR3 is TGCAGTGCTAGGAGAGGTCGAAGCTCCTACGAGCAGTACGTC.

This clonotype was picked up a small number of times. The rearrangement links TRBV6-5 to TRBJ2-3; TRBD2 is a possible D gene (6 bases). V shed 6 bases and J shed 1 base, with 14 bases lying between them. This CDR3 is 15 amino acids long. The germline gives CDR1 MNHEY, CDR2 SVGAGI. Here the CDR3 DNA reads TGTGCCAGCAGACGGGGGAGGATCGGCACAGATACGCAGTATTTT. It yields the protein CASRRGRIGTDTQYF.

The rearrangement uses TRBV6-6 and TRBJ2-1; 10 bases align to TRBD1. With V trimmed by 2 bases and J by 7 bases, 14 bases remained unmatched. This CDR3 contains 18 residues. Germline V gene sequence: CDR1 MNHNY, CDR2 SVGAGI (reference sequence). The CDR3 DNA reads TGTGCCAGCAGTTACCCGACTAGGCCCGGGACAGGGGAAAATGAGCAGTTCTTC. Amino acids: CASSYPTRPGTGENEQFF.

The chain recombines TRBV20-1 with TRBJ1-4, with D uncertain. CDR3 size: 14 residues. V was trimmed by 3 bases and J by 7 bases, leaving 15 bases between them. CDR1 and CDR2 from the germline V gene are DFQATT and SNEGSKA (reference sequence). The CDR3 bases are TGCAGTGCTAGGTTCGGCAGCCGGACTGAAAAACTGTTTTTT. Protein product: CSARFGSRTEKLFF.

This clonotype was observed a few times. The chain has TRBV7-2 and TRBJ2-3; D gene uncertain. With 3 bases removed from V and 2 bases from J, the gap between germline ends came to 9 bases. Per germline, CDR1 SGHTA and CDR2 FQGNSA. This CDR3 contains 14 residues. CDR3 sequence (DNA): TGTGCCAGCAGCTTGGGGTTTATCACAGATACGCAGTATTTT. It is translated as CASSLGFITDTQYF.

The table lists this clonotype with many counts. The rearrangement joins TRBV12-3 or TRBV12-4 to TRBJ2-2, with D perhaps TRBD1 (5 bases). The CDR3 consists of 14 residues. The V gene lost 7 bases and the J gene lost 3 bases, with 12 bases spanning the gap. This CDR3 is CASMERGHTGELFF. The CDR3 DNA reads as TGTGCCAGCATGGAAAGGGGTCACACCGGGGAGCTGTTTTTT.

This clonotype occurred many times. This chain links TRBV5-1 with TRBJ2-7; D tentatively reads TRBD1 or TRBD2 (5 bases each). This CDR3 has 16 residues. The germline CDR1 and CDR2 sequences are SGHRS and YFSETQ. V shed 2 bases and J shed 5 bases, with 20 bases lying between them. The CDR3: CASSLGMGDLKDEQYF. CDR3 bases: TGCGCCAGCAGCTTAGGGATGGGGGATTTAAAGGACGAGCAGTACTTC.

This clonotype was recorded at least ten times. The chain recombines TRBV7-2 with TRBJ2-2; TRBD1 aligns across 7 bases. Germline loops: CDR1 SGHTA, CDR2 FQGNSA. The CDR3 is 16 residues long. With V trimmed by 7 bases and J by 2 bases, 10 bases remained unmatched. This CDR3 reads CASTPRAGGNTGELFF. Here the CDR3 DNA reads TGTGCCAGCACCCCCCGGGCAGGGGGTAACACCGGGGAGCTGTTTTTT.

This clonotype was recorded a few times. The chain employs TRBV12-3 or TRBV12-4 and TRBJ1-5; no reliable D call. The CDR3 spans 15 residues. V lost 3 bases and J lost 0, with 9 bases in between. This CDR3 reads CASSFQVNSNQPQHF. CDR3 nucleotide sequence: TGTGCCAGCAGTTTTCAGGTGAATAGCAATCAGCCCCAGCATTTT.

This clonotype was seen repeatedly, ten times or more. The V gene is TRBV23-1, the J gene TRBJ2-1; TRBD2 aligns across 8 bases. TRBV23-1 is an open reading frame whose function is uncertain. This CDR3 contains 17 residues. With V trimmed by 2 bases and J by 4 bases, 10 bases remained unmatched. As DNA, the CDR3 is TGCGCCAGCAGTCAAGCGCGGGGGGACGTTCAATACAATGAGCAGTTCTTC. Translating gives CASSQARGDVQYNEQFF.